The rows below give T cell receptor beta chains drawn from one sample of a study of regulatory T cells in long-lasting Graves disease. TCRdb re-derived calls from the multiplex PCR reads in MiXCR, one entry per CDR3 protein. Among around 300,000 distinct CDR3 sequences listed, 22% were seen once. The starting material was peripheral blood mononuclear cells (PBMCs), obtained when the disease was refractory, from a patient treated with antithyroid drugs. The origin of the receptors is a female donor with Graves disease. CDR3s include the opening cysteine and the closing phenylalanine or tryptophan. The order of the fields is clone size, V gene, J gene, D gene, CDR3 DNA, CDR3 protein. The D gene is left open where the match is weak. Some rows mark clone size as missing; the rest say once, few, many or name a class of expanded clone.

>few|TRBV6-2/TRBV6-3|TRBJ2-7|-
TGTGCCAGCAGTTACTCGAAGGGGGTTTCCTACGAGCAGTACTTC
CASSYSKGVSYEQYF
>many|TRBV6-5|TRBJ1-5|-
TGTGCCAGCAGTTCGCTGGGGGTTGGCAATCAGCCCCAGCATTTT
CASSSLGVGNQPQHF
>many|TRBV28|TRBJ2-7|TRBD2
TGTGCCAGCAGTTTTCAGAGACTAGCAGTCCACGAGCAGTACTTC
CASSFQRLAVHEQYF
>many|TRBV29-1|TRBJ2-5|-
TGCAGCGTTGAGACAGTCGGGGAGACCCAGTACTTC
CSVETVGETQYF
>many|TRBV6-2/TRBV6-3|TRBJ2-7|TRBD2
TGTGCCAGCGGGGGTTCAGGGACTAGCCTAACCGGATACGAGCAGTACTTC
CASGGSGTSLTGYEQYF
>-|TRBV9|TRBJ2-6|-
TGTGCCAGCAGCGTTATTGGGGCCAACGTCCTGACTTTC
CASSVIGANVLTF
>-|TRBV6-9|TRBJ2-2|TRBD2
TGTGCCAGCAGTTACTTCCTGACTAGCGGGGACAACACCGGGGAGCTGTTTTTT
CASSYFLTSGDNTGELFF
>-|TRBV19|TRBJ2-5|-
TGTGCCAGTAGTACCTTAGCGGATGCACAAGAGACCCAGTACTTC
CASSTLADAQETQYF
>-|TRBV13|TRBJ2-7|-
TGTGCCAGCAGCTCCGGCCTAACTTACAAAAGCTCCTACGAGCAGTACTTC
CASSSGLTYKSSYEQYF
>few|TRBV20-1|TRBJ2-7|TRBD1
TGCAGTGCTAGAGAACAGGGGGGCTACGAGCAGTACTTC
CSAREQGGYEQYF
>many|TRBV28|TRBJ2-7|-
TGTGCCAGCAGAACTGGCGGGGTAGAGTACGAGCAGTACTTC
CASRTGGVEYEQYF
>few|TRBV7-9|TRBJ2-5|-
TGTGCCAGCAGCTTATTTACTAGTCAAGAGACCCAGTACTTC
CASSLFTSQETQYF
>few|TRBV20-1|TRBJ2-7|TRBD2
TGCAGTGCTGATCTAGCGGGAGGTTACGAGCAGTACTTC
CSADLAGGYEQYF
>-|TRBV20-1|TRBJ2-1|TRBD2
TGCAGCGGATCTAGCGGGAGGTCCTACAATGAGCAGTTCTTC
CSGSSGRSYNEQFF
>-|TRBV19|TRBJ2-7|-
TGTGCCAGTAGTACCGCCACGACAGGCAGTTACGAGCAGTACTTC
CASSTATTGSYEQYF
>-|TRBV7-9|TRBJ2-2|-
TGTGCCAGCAGCTTTGCGTCCGGGGAGCTGTTTTTT
CASSFASGELFF
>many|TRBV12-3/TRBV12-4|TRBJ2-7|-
TGTGCCAGCAGTTTAGCCCTCGTAACCTACGAGCAGTACTTC
CASSLALVTYEQYF
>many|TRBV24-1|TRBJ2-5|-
TGTGCCACCAGTGATTTGAAAGACCAAGAGACCCAGTACTTC
CATSDLKDQETQYF
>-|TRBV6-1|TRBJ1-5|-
TGTGCCAGCAGCACCGAAAAAGGGGCAGCTCCTAATCAGCCCCAGCATTTT
CASSTEKGAAPNQPQHF
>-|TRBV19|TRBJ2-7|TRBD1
TGTGCCAGTAGTATTGGGACAGGGCGCCACGAGCAGTACTTC
CASSIGTGRHEQYF
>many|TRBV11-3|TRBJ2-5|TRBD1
TGTGCCAGCAGCCGGACAGGGGGCTCAGAGACCCAGTACTTC
CASSRTGGSETQYF
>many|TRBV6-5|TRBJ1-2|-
TGTGCCAGCAGTTACGGGGGGCCAGACCCGAAGAAGTACACCTTC
CASSYGGPDPKKYTF
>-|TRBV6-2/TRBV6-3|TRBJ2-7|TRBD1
TGTGCCAGCAGTCCGGGACAGGGGTTCAACTACGAGCAGTACTTC
CASSPGQGFNYEQYF
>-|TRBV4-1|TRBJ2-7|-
TGCGCCAGCAGCCAATTTGGGACCTCAAACTACGAGCAGTACTTC
CASSQFGTSNYEQYF